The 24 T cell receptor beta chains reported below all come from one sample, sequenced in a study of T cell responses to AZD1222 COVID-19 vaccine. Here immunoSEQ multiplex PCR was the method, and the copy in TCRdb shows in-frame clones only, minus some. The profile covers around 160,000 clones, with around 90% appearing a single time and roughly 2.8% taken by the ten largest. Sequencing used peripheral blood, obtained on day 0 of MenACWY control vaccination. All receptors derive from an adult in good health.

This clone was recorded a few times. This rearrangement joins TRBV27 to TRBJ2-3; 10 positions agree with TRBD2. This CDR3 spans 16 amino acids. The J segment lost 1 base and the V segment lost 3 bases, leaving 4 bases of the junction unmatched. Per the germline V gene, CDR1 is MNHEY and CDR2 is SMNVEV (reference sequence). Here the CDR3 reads CASSFSGGVGTDTQYF. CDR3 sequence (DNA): TGTGCCAGCAGTTTCAGCGGGGGGGTAGGCACAGATACGCAGTATTTT.

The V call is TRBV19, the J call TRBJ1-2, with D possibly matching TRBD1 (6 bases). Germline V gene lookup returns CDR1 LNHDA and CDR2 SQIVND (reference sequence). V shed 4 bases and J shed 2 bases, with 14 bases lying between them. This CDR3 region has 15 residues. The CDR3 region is CASSTLGGANYGYTF. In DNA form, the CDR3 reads TGTGCCAGTAGTACTCTCGGGGGCGCGAACTATGGCTACACCTTC.

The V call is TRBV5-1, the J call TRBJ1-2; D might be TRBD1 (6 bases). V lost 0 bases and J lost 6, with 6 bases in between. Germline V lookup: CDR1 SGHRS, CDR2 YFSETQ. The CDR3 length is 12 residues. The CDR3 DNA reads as TGCGCCAGCAGCTTGGACAGGGATGGCTACACCTTC. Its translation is CASSLDRDGYTF.

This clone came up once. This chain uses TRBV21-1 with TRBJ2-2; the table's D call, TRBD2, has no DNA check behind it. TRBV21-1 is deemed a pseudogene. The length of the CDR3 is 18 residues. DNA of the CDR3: TGTGCCAGCAGCAAAATGTGGGCTAGCGGGAGGAACACCGGGGAGCTGTTTTTT. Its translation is CASSKMWASGRNTGELFF.

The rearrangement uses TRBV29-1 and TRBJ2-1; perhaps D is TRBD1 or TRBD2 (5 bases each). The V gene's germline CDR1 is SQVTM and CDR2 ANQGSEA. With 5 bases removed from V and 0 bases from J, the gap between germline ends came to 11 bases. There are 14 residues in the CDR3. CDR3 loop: CSVREGRSYNEQFF. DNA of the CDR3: TGCAGCGTTAGAGAGGGACGCTCCTACAATGAGCAGTTCTTC.

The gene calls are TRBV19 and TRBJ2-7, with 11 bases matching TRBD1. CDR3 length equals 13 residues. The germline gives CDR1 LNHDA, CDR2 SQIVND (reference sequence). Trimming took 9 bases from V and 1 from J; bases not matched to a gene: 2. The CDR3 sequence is CASGQGASYEQYF. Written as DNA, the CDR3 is TGTGCCAGCGGACAGGGGGCTTCCTACGAGCAGTACTTC.

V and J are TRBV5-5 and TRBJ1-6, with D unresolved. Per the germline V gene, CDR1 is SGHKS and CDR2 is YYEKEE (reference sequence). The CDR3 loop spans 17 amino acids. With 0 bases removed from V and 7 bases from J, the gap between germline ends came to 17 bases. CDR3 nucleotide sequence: TGTGCCAGCAGCTTGGTCTTTACAGCGGATCGAAATTCACCCCTCCACTTT. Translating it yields CASSLVFTADRNSPLHF.

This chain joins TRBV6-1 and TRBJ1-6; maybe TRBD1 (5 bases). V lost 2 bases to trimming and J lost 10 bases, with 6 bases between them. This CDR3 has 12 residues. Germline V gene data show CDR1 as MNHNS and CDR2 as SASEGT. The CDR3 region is CASSERDSPLHF. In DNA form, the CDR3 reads TGTGCCAGCAGTGAAAGGGACTCACCCCTCCACTTT.

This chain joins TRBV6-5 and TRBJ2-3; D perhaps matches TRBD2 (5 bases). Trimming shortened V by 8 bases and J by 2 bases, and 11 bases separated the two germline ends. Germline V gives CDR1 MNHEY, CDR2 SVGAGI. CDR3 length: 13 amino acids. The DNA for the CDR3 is TGTGCCAGCCAACGGGATATCACAGATACGCAGTATTTT. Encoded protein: CASQRDITDTQYF.

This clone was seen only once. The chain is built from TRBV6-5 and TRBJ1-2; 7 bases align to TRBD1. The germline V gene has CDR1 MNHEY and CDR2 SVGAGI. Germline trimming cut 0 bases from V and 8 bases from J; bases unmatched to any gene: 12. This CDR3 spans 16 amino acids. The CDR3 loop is CASSYSATGRSRGYTF. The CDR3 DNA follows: TGTGCCAGCAGTTACTCGGCGACAGGGCGCTCCAGGGGCTACACCTTC.

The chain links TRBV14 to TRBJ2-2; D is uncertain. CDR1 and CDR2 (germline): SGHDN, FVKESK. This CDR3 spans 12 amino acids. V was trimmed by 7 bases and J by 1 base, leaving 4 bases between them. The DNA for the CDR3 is TGTGCCAGCACCCAGAACACCGGGGAGCTGTTTTTT. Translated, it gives CASTQNTGELFF. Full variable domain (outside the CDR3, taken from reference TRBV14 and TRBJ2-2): EAGVTQFPSHSVIEKGQTVTLRCDPISGHDNLYWYRRVMGKEIKFLLHFVKESKQDESGMPNNRFLAERTGGTYSTLKVQPAELEDSGVYFCASTQNTGELFFGEGSRLTVL.

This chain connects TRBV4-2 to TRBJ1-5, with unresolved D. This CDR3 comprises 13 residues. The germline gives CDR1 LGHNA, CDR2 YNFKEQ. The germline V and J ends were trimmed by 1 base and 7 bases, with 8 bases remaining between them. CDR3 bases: TGTGCCAGCAGCCAAGGGAGGACGCAGCCCCAGCATTTT. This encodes CASSQGRTQPQHF.

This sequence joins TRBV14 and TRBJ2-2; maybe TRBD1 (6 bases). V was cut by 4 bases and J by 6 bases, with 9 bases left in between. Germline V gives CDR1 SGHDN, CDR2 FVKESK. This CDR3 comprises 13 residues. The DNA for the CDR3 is TGTGCCAGCAGCCTACAGGGAGCCGGGGAGCTGTTTTTT. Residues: CASSLQGAGELFF.

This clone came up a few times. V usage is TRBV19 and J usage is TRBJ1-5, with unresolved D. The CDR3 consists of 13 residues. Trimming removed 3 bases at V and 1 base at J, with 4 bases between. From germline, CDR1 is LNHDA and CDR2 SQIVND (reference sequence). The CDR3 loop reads CASSISSNQPQHF. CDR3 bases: TGTGCCAGTAGTATTTCAAGCAATCAGCCCCAGCATTTT. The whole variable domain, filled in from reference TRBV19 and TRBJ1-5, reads DGGITQSPKYLFRKEGQNVTLSCEQNLNHDAMYWYRQDPGQGLRLIYYSQIVNDFQKGDIAEGYSVSREKKESFPLTVTSAQKNPTAFYLCASSISSNQPQHFGDGTRLSIL.

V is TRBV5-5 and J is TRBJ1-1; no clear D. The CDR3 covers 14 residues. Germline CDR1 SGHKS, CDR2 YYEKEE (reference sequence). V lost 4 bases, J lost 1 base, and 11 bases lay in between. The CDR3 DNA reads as TGTGCCAGCAGCACTCCGGCAGCGAACACTGAAGCTTTCTTT. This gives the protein CASSTPAANTEAFF. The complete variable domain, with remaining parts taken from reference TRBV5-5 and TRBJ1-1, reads DAGVTQSPTHLIKTRGQQVTLRCSPISGHKSVSWYQQVLGQGPQFIFQYYEKEERGRGNFPDRFSARQFPNYSSELNVNALLLGDSALYLCASSTPAANTEAFFGQGTRLTVV.

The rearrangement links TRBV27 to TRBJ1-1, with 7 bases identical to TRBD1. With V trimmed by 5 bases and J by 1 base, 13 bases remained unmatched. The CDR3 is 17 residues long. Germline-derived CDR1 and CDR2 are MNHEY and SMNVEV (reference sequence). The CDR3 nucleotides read TGTGCCAGCAGTGTACAGGGGATCAGGTCCCCGAACACTGAAGCTTTCTTT. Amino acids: CASSVQGIRSPNTEAFF.

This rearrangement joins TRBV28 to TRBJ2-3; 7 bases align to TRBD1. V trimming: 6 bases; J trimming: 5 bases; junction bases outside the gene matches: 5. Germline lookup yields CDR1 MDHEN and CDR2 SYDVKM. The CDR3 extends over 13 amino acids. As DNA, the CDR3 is TGTGCCAGCAGGCAACAGGGGAAAGATACGCAGTATTTT. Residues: CASRQQGKDTQYF.

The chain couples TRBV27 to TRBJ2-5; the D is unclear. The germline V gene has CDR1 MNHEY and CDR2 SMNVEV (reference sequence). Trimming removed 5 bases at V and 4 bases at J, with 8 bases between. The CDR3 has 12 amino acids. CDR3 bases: TGTGCCAGCAGTCCGGTGGGAGAGACCCAGTACTTC. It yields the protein CASSPVGETQYF.

The CDR3 sequence is CASSLIGSEKLFF. The CDR3 nucleotides are TGCGCCAGCAGCTTGATAGGGAGTGAAAAACTGTTTTTT. This chain connects TRBV5-1 to TRBJ1-4; D unresolved. Trimming left V 1 base short and J 7 bases short, with 8 bases between. There are 13 residues in the CDR3. The V gene's germline CDR1 is SGHRS and CDR2 YFSETQ.

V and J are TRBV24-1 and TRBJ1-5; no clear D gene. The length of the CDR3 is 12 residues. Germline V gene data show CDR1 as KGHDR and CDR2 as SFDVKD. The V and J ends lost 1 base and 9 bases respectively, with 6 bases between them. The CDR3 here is CATSDFGRPQHF. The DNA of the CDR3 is TGTGCCACCAGTGATTTTGGCCGGCCCCAGCATTTT.

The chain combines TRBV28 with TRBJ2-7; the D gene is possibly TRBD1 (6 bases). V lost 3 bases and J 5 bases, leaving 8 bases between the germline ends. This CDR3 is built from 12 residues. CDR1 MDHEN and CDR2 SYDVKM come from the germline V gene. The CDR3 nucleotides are TGTGCCAGCAGTTTCGGACAGAACGAGCAGTACTTC. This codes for CASSFGQNEQYF. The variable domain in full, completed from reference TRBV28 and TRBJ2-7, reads DVKVTQSSRYLVKRTGEKVFLECVQDMDHENMFWYRQDPGLGLRLIYFSYDVKMKEKGDIPEGYSVSREKKERFSLILESASTNQTSMYLCASSFGQNEQYFGPGTRLTVT.

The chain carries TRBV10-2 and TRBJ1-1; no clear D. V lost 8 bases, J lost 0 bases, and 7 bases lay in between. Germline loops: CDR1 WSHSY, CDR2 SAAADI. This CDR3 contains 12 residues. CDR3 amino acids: CASQPLNTEAFF. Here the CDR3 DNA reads TGCGCCAGCCAACCTCTGAACACTGAAGCTTTCTTT.

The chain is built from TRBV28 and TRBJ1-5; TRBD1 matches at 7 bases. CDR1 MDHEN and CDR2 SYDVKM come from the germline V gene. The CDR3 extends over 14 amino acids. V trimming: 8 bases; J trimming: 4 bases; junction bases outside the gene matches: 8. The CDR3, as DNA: TGTGCCAGCGGGTCACAGGGGAGGAATCAGCCCCAGCATTTT. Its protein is CASGSQGRNQPQHF.

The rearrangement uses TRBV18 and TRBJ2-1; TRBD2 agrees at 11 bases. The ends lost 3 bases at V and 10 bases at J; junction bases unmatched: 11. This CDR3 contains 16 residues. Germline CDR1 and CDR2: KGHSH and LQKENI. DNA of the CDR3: TGTGCCAGCTCACCGCCGGGGCTAGCGGGAGGCCTAGAGCAGTTCTTC. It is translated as CASSPPGLAGGLEQFF.